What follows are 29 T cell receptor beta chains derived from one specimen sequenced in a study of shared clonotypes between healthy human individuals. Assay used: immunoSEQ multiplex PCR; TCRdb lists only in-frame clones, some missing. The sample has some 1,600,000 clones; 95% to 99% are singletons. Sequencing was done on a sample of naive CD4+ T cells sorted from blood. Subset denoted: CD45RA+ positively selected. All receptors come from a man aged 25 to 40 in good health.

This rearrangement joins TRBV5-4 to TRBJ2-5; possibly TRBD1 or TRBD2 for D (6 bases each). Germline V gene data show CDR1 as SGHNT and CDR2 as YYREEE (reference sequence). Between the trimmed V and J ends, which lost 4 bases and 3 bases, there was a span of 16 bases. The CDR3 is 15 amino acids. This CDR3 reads CASSPGGGAKETQYF. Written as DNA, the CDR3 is TGTGCCAGCAGCCCCGGGGGCGGGGCCAAAGAGACCCAGTACTTC.

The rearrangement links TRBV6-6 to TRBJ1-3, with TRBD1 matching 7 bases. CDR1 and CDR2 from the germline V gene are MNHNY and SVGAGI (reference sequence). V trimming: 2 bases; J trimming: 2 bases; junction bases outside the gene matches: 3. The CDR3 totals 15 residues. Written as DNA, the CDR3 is TGTGCCAGCAGTTACACTCAGGGGGCTGGAAACACCATATATTTT. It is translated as CASSYTQGAGNTIYF.

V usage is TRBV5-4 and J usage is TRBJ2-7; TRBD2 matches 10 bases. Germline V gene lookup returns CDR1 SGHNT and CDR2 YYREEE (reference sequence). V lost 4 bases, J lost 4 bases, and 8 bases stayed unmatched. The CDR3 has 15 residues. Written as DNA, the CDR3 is TGTGCCAGCAGCCACCGCTCTAGCGGGAGTTACGAGCAGTACTTC. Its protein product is CASSHRSSGSYEQYF.

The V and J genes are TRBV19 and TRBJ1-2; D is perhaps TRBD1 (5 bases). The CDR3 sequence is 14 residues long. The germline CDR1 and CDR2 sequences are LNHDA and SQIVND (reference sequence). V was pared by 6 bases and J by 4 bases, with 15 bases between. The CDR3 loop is CASSRTSTPYGYTF. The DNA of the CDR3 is TGTGCCAGTAGCCGGACATCCACCCCCTATGGCTACACCTTC.

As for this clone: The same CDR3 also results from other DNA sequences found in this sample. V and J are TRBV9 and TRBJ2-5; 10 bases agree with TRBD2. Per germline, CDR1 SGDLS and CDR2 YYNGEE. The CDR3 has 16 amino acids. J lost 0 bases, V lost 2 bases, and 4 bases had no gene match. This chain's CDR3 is CASSVDSGRYQETQYF. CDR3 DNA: TGTGCCAGCAGCGTCGATAGCGGGAGGTACCAAGAGACCCAGTACTTC.

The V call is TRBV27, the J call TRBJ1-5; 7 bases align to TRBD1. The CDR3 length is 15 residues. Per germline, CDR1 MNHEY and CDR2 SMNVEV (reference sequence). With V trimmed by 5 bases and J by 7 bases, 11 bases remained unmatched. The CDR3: CASSLSDRVRQPQHF. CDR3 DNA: TGTGCCAGCAGTCTTTCTGACAGGGTTCGGCAGCCCCAGCATTTT.

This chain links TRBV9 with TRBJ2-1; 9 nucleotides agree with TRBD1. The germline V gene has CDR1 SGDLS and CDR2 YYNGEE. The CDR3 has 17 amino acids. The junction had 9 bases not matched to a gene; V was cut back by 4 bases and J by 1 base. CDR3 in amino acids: CASSYTAGTGSYNEQFF. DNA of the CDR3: TGTGCCAGCAGCTATACAGCCGGGACAGGGTCCTACAATGAGCAGTTCTTC. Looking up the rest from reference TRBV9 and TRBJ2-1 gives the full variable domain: DSGVTQTPKHLITATGQRVTLRCSPRSGDLSVYWYQQSLDQGLQFLIQYYNGEERAKGNILERFSAQQFPDLHSELNLSSLELGDSALYFCASSYTAGTGSYNEQFFGPGTRLTVL.

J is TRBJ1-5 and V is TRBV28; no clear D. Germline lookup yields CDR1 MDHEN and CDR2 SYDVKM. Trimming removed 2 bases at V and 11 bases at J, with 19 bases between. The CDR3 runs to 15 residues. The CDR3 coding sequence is TGTGCCAGCAGTTTAAGGACGGGCCGTTCCTCGGCCCAGCATTTT. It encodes CASSLRTGRSSAQHF.

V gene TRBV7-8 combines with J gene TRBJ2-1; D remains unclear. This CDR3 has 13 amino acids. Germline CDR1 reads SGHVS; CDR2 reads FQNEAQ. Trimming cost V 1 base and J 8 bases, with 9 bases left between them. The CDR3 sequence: CASSLVDGDEQFF. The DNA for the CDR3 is TGTGCCAGCAGCTTAGTGGATGGGGATGAGCAGTTCTTC. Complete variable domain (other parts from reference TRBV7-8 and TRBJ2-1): GAGVSQSPRYKVAKRGQDVALRCDPISGHVSLFWYQQALGQGPEFLTYFQNEAQLDKSGLPSDRFFAERPEGSVSTLKIQRTQQEDSAVYLCASSLVDGDEQFFGPGTRLTVL.

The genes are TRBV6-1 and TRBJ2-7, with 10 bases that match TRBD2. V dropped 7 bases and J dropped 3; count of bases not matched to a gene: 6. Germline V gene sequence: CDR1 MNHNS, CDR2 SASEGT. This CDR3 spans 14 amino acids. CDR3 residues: CASTLSGGYYEQYF. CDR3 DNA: TGTGCCAGCACCCTTAGCGGGGGGTACTACGAGCAGTACTTC.

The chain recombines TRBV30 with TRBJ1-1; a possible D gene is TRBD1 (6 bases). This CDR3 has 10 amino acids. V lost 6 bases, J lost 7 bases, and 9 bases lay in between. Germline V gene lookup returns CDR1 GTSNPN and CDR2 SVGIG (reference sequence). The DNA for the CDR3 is TGTGCCTGCGACAGGATTGAAGCTTTCTTT. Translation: CACDRIEAFF. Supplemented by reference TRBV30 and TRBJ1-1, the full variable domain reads SQTIHQWPATLVQPVGSPLSLECTVEGTSNPNLYWYRQAAGRGLQLLFYSVGIGQISSEVPQNLSASRPQDRQFILSSKKLLLSDSGFYLCACDRIEAFFGQGTRLTVV.

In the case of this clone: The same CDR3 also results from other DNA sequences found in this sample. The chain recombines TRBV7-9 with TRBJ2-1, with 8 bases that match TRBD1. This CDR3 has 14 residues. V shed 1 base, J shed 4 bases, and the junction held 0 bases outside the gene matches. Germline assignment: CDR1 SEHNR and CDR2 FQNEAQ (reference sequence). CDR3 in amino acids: CASSLGQGYNEQFF. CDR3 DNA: TGTGCCAGCAGCTTAGGACAGGGGTACAATGAGCAGTTCTTC.

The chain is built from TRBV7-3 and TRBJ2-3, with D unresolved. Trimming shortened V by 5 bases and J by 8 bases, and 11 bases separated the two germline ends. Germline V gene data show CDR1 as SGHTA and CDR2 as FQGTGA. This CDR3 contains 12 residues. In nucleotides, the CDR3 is TGTGCCAGCAGCGCCGGCCTGGCTACGCAGTATTTT. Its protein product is CASSAGLATQYF.

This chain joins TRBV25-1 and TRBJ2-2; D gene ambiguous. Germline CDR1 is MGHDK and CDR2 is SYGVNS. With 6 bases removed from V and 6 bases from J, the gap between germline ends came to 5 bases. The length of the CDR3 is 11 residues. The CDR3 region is CASRVSGELFF. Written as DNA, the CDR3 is TGTGCCAGCAGGGTTTCCGGGGAGCTGTTTTTT.

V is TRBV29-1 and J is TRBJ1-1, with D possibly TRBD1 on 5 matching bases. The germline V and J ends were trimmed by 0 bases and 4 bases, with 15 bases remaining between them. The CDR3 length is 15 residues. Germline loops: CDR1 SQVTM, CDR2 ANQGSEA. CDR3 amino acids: CSVEDRRGPGTEAFF. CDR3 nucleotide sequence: TGCAGCGTTGAAGATCGGCGGGGCCCGGGCACTGAAGCTTTCTTT.

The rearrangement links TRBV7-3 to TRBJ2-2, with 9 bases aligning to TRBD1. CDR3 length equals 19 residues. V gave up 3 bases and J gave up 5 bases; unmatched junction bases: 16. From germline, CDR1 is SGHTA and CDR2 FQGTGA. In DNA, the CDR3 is TGTGCCAGCAGCTTTTTGCCCGGGACAGGGAGAAAAATTACCGGGGAGCTGTTTTTT. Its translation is CASSFLPGTGRKITGELFF.

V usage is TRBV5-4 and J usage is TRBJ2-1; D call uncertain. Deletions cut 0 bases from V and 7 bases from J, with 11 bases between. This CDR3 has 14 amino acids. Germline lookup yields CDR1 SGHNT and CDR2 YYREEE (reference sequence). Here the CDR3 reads CASSLAERLNEQFF. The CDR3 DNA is TGTGCCAGCAGCTTGGCCGAACGGTTGAATGAGCAGTTCTTC.

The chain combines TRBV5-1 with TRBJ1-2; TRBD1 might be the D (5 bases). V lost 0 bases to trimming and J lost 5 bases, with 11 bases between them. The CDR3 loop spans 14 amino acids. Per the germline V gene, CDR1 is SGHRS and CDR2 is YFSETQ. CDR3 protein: CASSLGGVRYGYTF. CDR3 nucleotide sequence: TGCGCCAGCAGCTTGGGAGGGGTGCGGTATGGCTACACCTTC.

The DNA for the CDR3 is TGTGCCAGCAGGTTCAGGGTGAGGGCTAACTATGGCTACACCTTC. It encodes CASRFRVRANYGYTF. This chain connects TRBV5-8 to TRBJ1-2, with D perhaps matching TRBD1 (5 bases). This CDR3 is built from 15 residues. Trimming left V 5 bases short and J 0 bases short, with 14 bases between. The V gene's germline CDR1 is SGHTS and CDR2 YDEGEE.

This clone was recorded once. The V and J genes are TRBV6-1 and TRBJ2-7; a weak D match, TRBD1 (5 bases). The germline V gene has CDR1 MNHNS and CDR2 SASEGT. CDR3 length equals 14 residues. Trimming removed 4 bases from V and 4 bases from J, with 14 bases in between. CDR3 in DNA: TGTGCCAGCAGTGGGAGCCACAGGTCGTACGAGCAGTACTTC. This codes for CASSGSHRSYEQYF.

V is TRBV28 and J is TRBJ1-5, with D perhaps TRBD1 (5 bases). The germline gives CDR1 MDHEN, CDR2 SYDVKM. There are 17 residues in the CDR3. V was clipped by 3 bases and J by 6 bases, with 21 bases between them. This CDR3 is CASSLSSGLLGSQPQHF. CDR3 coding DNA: TGTGCCAGCAGTTTGTCCTCGGGACTTCTAGGGAGTCAGCCCCAGCATTTT.

This CDR3 reads CASKSGYISDEQYF. CDR3 bases: TGTGCCAGCAAAAGTGGTTACATCTCGGACGAGCAGTACTTC. The V call is TRBV7-2, the J call TRBJ2-7; D is unclear. Germline CDR1 SGHTA, CDR2 FQGNSA. This CDR3 comprises 14 residues. The V end lost 7 bases, the J end lost 5 bases, and 18 bases lay between the germline ends.

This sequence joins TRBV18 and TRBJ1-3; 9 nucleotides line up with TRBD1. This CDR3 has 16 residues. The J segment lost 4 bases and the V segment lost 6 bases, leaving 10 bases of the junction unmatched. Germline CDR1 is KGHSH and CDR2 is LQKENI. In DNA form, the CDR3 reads TGTGCCAGCTCGCTCCGGGACAGGGTCTCCGGAAACACCATATATTTT. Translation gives CASSLRDRVSGNTIYF.

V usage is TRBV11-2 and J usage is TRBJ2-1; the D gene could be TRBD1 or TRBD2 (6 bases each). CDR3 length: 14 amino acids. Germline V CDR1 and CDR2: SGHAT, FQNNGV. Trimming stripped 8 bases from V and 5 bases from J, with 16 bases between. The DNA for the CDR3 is TGTGCCAGCGGAGGGGGGCGTATTCACAATGAGCAGTTCTTC. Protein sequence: CASGGGRIHNEQFF.

The CDR3 spells CASSIGHSSRDTQYF. The CDR3 DNA reads as TGTGCCAGTAGTATAGGTCACTCGAGCCGGGATACGCAGTATTTT. The J gene is TRBJ2-3, the V gene TRBV19; D is unclear. This CDR3 has 15 amino acids. V lost 1 base, J lost 6 bases, and 14 bases lay in between. The germline gives CDR1 LNHDA, CDR2 SQIVND (reference sequence).

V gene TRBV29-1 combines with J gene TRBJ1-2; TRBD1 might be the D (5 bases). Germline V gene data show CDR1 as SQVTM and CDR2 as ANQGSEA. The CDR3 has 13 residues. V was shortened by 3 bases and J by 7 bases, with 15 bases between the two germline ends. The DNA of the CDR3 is TGCAGCGTTGAGGGGCCAGGAAGCTTTGGCTACACCTTC. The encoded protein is CSVEGPGSFGYTF.

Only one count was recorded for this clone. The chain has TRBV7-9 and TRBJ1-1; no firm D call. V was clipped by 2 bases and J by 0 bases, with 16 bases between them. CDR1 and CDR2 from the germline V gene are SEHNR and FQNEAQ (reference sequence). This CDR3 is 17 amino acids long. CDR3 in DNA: TGTGCCAGCAGCTTAATCTCGTCAGTGCGTATGAACACTGAAGCTTTCTTT. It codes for CASSLISSVRMNTEAFF.

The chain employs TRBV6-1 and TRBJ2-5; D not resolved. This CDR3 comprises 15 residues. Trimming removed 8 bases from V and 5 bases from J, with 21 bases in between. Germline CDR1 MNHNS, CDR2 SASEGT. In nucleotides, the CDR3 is TGTGCCAGCGGAGTGTTGCCCTCGGCATTCGAGACCCAGTACTTC. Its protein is CASGVLPSAFETQYF.

The CDR3 DNA is TGTGCCAGCAGCTTAAGCAGGGAGTTCCACGAGCAGTACTTC. It codes for CASSLSREFHEQYF. The gene calls are TRBV7-9 and TRBJ2-7, with D perhaps matching TRBD1 or TRBD2 (5 bases each). Per germline, CDR1 SEHNR and CDR2 FQNEAQ (reference sequence). The CDR3 runs 14 residues. Trimming removed 2 bases at V and 5 bases at J, with 13 bases between.